This T cell receptor beta chain came from a study of a mutant IDH1 vaccine in newly diagnosed glioma (dated by TCRdb to the early 2020s). Some background on the complete study: Vaccination started 4-6 weeks after radiotherapy alone, or was given together with temozolomide cycles in the groups whose treatment included chemotherapy. For exploratory analyses, longitudinal TCRB deep sequencing was carried out in roughly 25 treated patients wherever samples were available. The week-35 safety follow-up was designated visit V12, and the week-47 end of study was designated visit V13. Peripheral blood samples were drawn at six visits, namely V03 (baseline), V05, V07, V10, V12 and V13. Prior to enrollment, standard therapy consisting of radiotherapy alone, temozolomide alone, or radiochemotherapy with temozolomide had been administered to patients, with the combination being received by most patients. Of the roughly 34 treated patients, approximately 62% were male and approximately 38% were female, and the mean age was roughly 40 years.

Results the study describes overall, beyond this receptor: Across multiple MHC alleles, vaccine-induced immune responses were seen in just over 90% of patients. PBMC samples for TCRB deep sequencing were selected based on availability. The authors stated that sample limitations prevented analyses of patient blood samples from being reproduced. No apparent relationship was observed between pseudoprogression and alterations in the top peripheral T cell clonotypes detected by TCRB sequencing.

Including cysteine and phenylalanine, the CDR3 has 12 amino acids. The sequence is cut down to CDR3 DNA, 36 bases in frame from base 1. The germline V gene specifies MDHEN as CDR1 and SYDVKM as CDR2. Trimming takes 6 bases from V and 1 base from J, and the germline ends sit 7 bases apart. The library was made by the immunoSEQ multiplex PCR assay. The hsTCRB Kit was used according to the manufacturer's protocol to amplify rearranged TCR beta chain sequences. An Illumina MiSeq was used to sequence the TCRB libraries. In the paper's pipeline: Demultiplexing, trimming and gene mapping were performed with the kit vendor's proprietary platform. TCRdb provides this immuneACCESS table in a form limited to in-frame rearrangements. Some clones are lacking; in checked studies, under half of them reflect an unresolved V gene, and why the rest are absent is not known. V and J calls and clone size come straight from that table; D and trimming were deduced from the DNA. Across this sample there are about 69,000 clones, with around 87% seen only once. Jointly, the top ten make up 1.5% to 2% of the sample.

In the case of this clone: Its antigen is still unknown. Qualities for individual bases were not recorded, and no much larger clone is one base off.

This specimen's time point label, interpreted: week 35, safety follow-up. Each vaccine dose was 300 ug of a 20-mer mutant IDH1 peptide in Montanide, given subcutaneously with topical imiquimod. Patients received eight vaccinations in weeks 1, 3, 5, 7, 11, 15, 19 and 23, corresponding to visits V03 through V10. Donors had newly diagnosed WHO grade 3 or 4 IDH1-mutant astrocytomas with loss of nuclear ATRX. The samples were drawn from NOA16, a multicentre, single-arm, open-label phase I trial in Germany that tested a mutant IDH1 peptide vaccine in humans for the first time. Genomic DNA for TCRB sequencing was isolated from EDTA blood with the DNeasy Blood and Tissue Kit.

The chain links TRBV28 with TRBJ2-7; matching of 5 bases hints at TRBD2 as the D gene. The receptor comes from a man in his thirties or forties with glioma. This specimen was PBMCs, taken from a glioma patient whose treatment included an IDH1 peptide vaccine. In nucleotide form, the sequence is TGTGCCAGCAGCCGGGAATCCTACGAGCAGTACTTC. It translates as CASSRESYEQYF.